The next 25 T cell receptor beta chains were all read from a single sample in a study of identical twins. TCRdb reprocessed the 5' RACE reads with MiXCR, giving one entry per CDR3 protein. The sample carries roughly 260,000 distinct CDR3 sequences, 7.5% recorded once. In addition, the sample was reused for a study of yellow fever vaccine responses in identical twins.

The specimen sequenced was CD8+ T cells sorted from blood. Receptor source: a woman younger than 30 in good health.

Only a few counts were recorded for this clonotype. The chain employs TRBV7-6 and TRBJ2-7; 10 bases line up with TRBD1. V gave up 5 bases and J gave up 6 bases; unmatched junction bases: 10. The germline V gene has CDR1 SGHVS and CDR2 FNYEAQ. The CDR3 length is 15 residues. The CDR3 DNA follows: TGTGCCAGCAGCCCAAGGACAGGGGGGTCCGGCGAGCAGTACTTC. Its protein is CASSPRTGGSGEQYF.

This clonotype was counted at least ten times. The chain recombines TRBV7-9 with TRBJ2-3, with D unclear. V shed 8 bases and J shed 6 bases, with 6 bases lying between them. The CDR3 runs 10 residues. Per germline, CDR1 SEHNR and CDR2 FQNEAQ (reference sequence). CDR3 loop: CASGRDTQYF. CDR3 in DNA: TGTGCCAGCGGGCGTGATACGCAGTATTTT.

This clonotype has a handful of counts. V is TRBV29-1 and J is TRBJ1-2; D gene unclear. Trimming took off 5 bases at V and 8 bases at J, with 18 bases between the two ends. The CDR3 spans 13 residues. Germline values: CDR1 SQVTM, CDR2 ANQGSEA. The CDR3 DNA reads as TGCAGCGTTACGGCAGGTCGGGATCTGGGCTACACCTTC. Translating gives CSVTAGRDLGYTF.

This clonotype appeared a few times. The gene calls are TRBV7-9 and TRBJ2-5; 14 nucleotides match TRBD2. Germline values: CDR1 SEHNR, CDR2 FQNEAQ (reference sequence). V shed 5 bases, J shed 2 bases, and the junction held 7 bases outside the gene matches. The CDR3 spans 17 residues. The CDR3 sequence: CASSPGLAGASQETQYF. CDR3 nucleotide sequence: TGTGCCAGCAGCCCGGGACTAGCGGGAGCCTCACAAGAGACCCAGTACTTC.

The sample holds a few counts of this clonotype. This chain connects TRBV2 to TRBJ2-5, with D hard to call. Deletions cut 4 bases from V and 5 bases from J, with 11 bases between. CDR3 length: 13 amino acids. Germline loops: CDR1 SNHLY, CDR2 FYNNEI. The CDR3 DNA is TGTGCCAGCAGTGGGGCCTGGCGGGAGACCCAGTACTTC. Its translation is CASSGAWRETQYF.

At least ten counts were recorded for this clonotype. The rearrangement uses TRBV12-3 or TRBV12-4 and TRBJ1-1; D ambiguous. With 5 bases removed from V and 4 bases from J, the gap between germline ends came to 8 bases. CDR3 length: 12 residues. CDR3 in DNA: TGTGCCAGCAGTCTTGTAGGCACTGAAGCTTTCTTT. It specifies CASSLVGTEAFF.

This clonotype was observed at least ten times. The chain uses TRBV4-1 and TRBJ2-7, with D unresolved. The V gene lost 0 bases and the J gene lost 2 bases, with 17 bases spanning the gap. Germline assignment: CDR1 MGHRA and CDR2 YSYEKL. There are 17 residues in the CDR3. In nucleotides, the CDR3 is TGCGCCAGCAGCCAAGAATGGATGGAGCTATCGGCCTACGAGCAGTACTTC. This gives the protein CASSQEWMELSAYEQYF.

The V and J genes are TRBV29-1 and TRBJ2-7; 9 bases line up with TRBD1. After removal of 1 base from V and 5 bases from J, the junction contained 0 bases not matched to a gene. CDR3 size: 12 residues. CDR1 is SQVTM, CDR2 ANQGSEA, per germline. CDR3 bases: TGCAGCGTTGAAGGGGACAGGGACGAGCAGTACTTC. This gives the protein CSVEGDRDEQYF.

This clonotype was found many times. This chain links TRBV5-1 with TRBJ1-1; no firm D call. This CDR3 has 12 residues. Germline lookup yields CDR1 SGHRS and CDR2 YFSETQ. Trimming pared 2 bases from V and 3 bases from J, leaving 5 bases between. The CDR3 loop reads CASSFSDTEAFF. For the CDR3, the DNA is TGCGCCAGCAGCTTCTCGGACACTGAAGCTTTCTTT.

This clonotype has at least ten counts. This rearrangement joins TRBV3-1 to TRBJ2-7; 8 bases fit TRBD1. The CDR3 sequence is 15 residues long. Germline V CDR1 and CDR2: LGHDT, YNNKEL (reference sequence). V shed 0 bases and J 3 bases; nucleotides not matched to a gene: 4. The CDR3 DNA sequence: TGTGCCAGCAGCCAAGAGACAGGGGTATACTACGAGCAGTACTTC. This codes for CASSQETGVYYEQYF.

This rearrangement joins TRBV27 to TRBJ2-2; D may be TRBD1 or TRBD2 (5 bases each). The germline CDR1 and CDR2 sequences are MNHEY and SMNVEV (reference sequence). V was pared by 6 bases and J by 4 bases, with 18 bases between. The length of the CDR3 is 16 residues. CDR3 loop: CASSWGTARFTGELFF. The CDR3 DNA follows: TGTGCCAGCAGCTGGGGGACGGCAAGATTCACCGGGGAGCTGTTTTTT.

The chain employs TRBV9 and TRBJ2-3; D remains ambiguous. V gave up 3 bases and J gave up 6 bases, with 8 bases separating them. This CDR3 is built from 12 residues. Germline assignment: CDR1 SGDLS and CDR2 YYNGEE. The chain's CDR3 is CASSDNWDTQYF. The CDR3 DNA sequence: TGTGCCAGCAGCGATAACTGGGATACGCAGTATTTT. Based on the CDR3 plus reference TRBV9 and TRBJ2-3, the full variable domain is DSGVTQTPKHLITATGQRVTLRCSPRSGDLSVYWYQQSLDQGLQFLIQYYNGEERAKGNILERFSAQQFPDLHSELNLSSLELGDSALYFCASSDNWDTQYFGPGTRLTVL.

This clonotype was seen only a few times. The chain carries TRBV7-8 and TRBJ2-5, with TRBD2 matching over 10 bases. The trim removed 5 bases at V and 5 bases at J, leaving 11 bases unmatched. The CDR3 loop spans 16 amino acids. The germline CDR1 and CDR2 sequences are SGHVS and FQNEAQ. Written as DNA, the CDR3 is TGTGCCAGCAGCCCATCTAGCGGGAGTTTTAGGGAGACCCAGTACTTC. This translates into CASSPSSGSFRETQYF.

J is TRBJ2-7 and V is TRBV2, with D possibly matching TRBD1 (6 bases). The CDR3 totals 12 residues. Germline loops: CDR1 SNHLY, CDR2 FYNNEI. Trimming shortened V by 6 bases and J by 8 bases, and 14 bases separated the two germline ends. DNA of the CDR3: TGTGCCAGCAGAGGGACATCGGAACAGCAGTACTTC. Its protein is CASRGTSEQQYF.

The CDR3 DNA sequence: TGTGCTAGTCCTACGGGAGCGTCCTACAATGAGCAGTTCTTC. Its protein is CASPTGASYNEQFF. The chain employs TRBV12-5 and TRBJ2-1; perhaps TRBD2 as D (6 bases). The CDR3 is made up of 14 amino acids. The V end was cut by 8 bases, the J end by 1 base, with 12 bases between. CDR1 LGHNT and CDR2 FRNRAP come from the germline V gene. The complete variable domain, with remaining parts taken from reference TRBV12-5 and TRBJ2-1, reads DARVTQTPRHKVTEMGQEVTMRCQPILGHNTVFWYRQTMMQGLELLAYFRNRAPLDDSGMPKDRFSAEMPDATLATLKIQPSEPRDSAVYFCASPTGASYNEQFFGPGTRLTVL.

The chain links TRBV4-1 to TRBJ1-1; the D is unclear. The CDR3 loop spans 14 amino acids. Trimming removed 1 base from V and 4 bases from J, with 10 bases in between. In germline, CDR1 is MGHRA, CDR2 YSYEKL. CDR3 nucleotide sequence: TGCGCCAGCAGCCAAGGGCAGACTGGCACTGAAGCTTTCTTT. Translating it yields CASSQGQTGTEAFF.

This clonotype was counted many times. In nucleotides, the CDR3 is TGTGCCAGCAGTGTCTCCCTGGGAGGGTCAACAGATACGCAGTATTTT. This encodes CASSVSLGGSTDTQYF. The rearrangement links TRBV2 to TRBJ2-3, with 7 bases lining up with TRBD2. Trimming cost V 4 bases and J 3 bases; bases outside gene matches: 10. Germline CDR1 SNHLY, CDR2 FYNNEI. The CDR3 sequence is 16 residues long.

This clonotype was seen many times. This chain connects TRBV7-8 to TRBJ1-1; 9 bases are shared with TRBD1. The length of the CDR3 is 18 residues. Germline V gene data show CDR1 as SGHVS and CDR2 as FQNEAQ. V was clipped by 2 bases and J by 1 base; unmatched bases: 11. This chain's CDR3 is CASSLSGQGWMPNTEAFF. The CDR3 bases are TGTGCCAGCAGCTTATCCGGACAGGGGTGGATGCCGAACACTGAAGCTTTCTTT.

There are a few counts of this clonotype. The gene calls are TRBV24-1 and TRBJ2-2; 11 bases agree with TRBD2. From germline, CDR1 is KGHDR and CDR2 SFDVKD. This CDR3 is built from 17 residues. The ends lost 3 bases at V and 0 bases at J; junction bases unmatched: 2. The CDR3 DNA sequence: TGTGCCACCAGTGATACGGGACTAGCGGCGAACACCGGGGAGCTGTTTTTT. Amino acids: CATSDTGLAANTGELFF.

In its sample, this clonotype was seen many times. V and J are TRBV9 and TRBJ2-1, with a weak D call TRBD2 (5 bases). This CDR3 contains 15 residues. The germline V gene has CDR1 SGDLS and CDR2 YYNGEE. V lost 0 bases to trimming and J lost 7 bases, with 14 bases between them. CDR3: CASSVDGPPGNEQFF. In nucleotides, the CDR3 is TGTGCCAGCAGCGTAGACGGCCCTCCGGGAAATGAGCAGTTCTTC.

The chain is built from TRBV20-1 and TRBJ2-5, with D perhaps matching TRBD1 or TRBD2 (5 bases each). The length of the CDR3 is 14 residues. Trimming left V 6 bases short and J 5 bases short, with 19 bases between. Germline values: CDR1 DFQATT, CDR2 SNEGSKA (reference sequence). The CDR3 is CSASGRDARETQYF. CDR3 DNA: TGCAGTGCCTCGGGTAGGGACGCCCGGGAGACCCAGTACTTC.

This chain joins TRBV20-1 and TRBJ2-7; maybe TRBD1 (6 bases). This CDR3 is built from 13 residues. Germline CDR1 DFQATT, CDR2 SNEGSKA (reference sequence). V was trimmed by 6 bases and J by 3 bases, leaving 15 bases between them. The chain's CDR3 is CSARSGESYEQYV. CDR3 in DNA: TGCAGTGCGAGGTCAGGGGAAAGCTACGAGCAGTACGTC.

This clonotype was detected a few times. This may come from a read error, since a much larger clone is one base off. This chain connects TRBV7-9 to TRBJ2-1; D is uncertain. CDR3 length equals 14 residues. V was cut by 3 bases and J by 0 bases, with 6 bases left in between. Germline V CDR1 and CDR2: SEHNR, FQNEAQ (reference sequence). DNA for the CDR3: TGTGCCAGCAGCTTCGCGAGCTCCTACAATGAGCAGTTCTTC. Its protein product is CASSFASSYNEQFF.

This clonotype appeared a few times. The rearrangement joins TRBV20-1 to TRBJ2-2, with 12 bases that match TRBD1. The CDR3 has 18 residues. Per the germline V gene, CDR1 is DFQATT and CDR2 is SNEGSKA (reference sequence). J gave up 4 bases and V 1 base, and 10 bases lay outside the gene matches. CDR3 DNA sequence: TGCAGTGCTAGAGGGTCGGTTCGGGACAGGGGGCTCACCGGGGAGCTGTTTTTT. Protein sequence: CSARGSVRDRGLTGELFF.

There are many counts of this clonotype. The chain carries TRBV5-1 and TRBJ2-7, with D unresolved. The CDR3 runs to 14 residues. Germline V gene data show CDR1 as SGHRS and CDR2 as YFSETQ. V was clipped by 7 bases and J by 0 bases, with 14 bases between them. The CDR3 bases are TGCGCCAGCGCTGGACCCCAGAGCTCCTACGAGCAGTACTTC. It translates to CASAGPQSSYEQYF.